The 8 T cell receptor beta chains listed next were all sequenced from one sample in a study of T cell responses to AZD1222 COVID-19 vaccine. Generated by immunoSEQ multiplex PCR, the TCRdb table keeps only in-frame clones and is missing some. Among about 190,000 clones listed, approximately 91% were seen once. Here the sequenced sample was peripheral blood, taken on day 0 of AZD1222 vaccination. Receptor source: an adult in good health.

The chain employs TRBV25-1 and TRBJ2-7; D call uncertain. CDR1 MGHDK and CDR2 SYGVNS come from the germline V gene. Trimming took off 2 bases at V and 2 bases at J, with 10 bases between the two ends. The CDR3 is made up of 14 amino acids. The CDR3 sequence: CASSEPNGPYEQYF. The CDR3 DNA is TGTGCCAGCAGTGAACCCAACGGACCCTACGAGCAGTACTTC.

This chain uses TRBV5-1 with TRBJ2-4; 8 nucleotides match TRBD2. The V segment lost 0 bases and the J segment 7 bases; nucleotides outside the gene matches: 12. The germline gives CDR1 SGHRS, CDR2 YFSETQ. The CDR3 runs 17 residues. CDR3 DNA: TGCGCCAGCAGCTTGGCCGTTTCGGCGGGGGGAATCAACATTCAGTACTTC. Translated, it gives CASSLAVSAGGINIQYF. The full variable domain, in which reference TRBV5-1 and TRBJ2-4 provide the parts outside the CDR3, is KAGVTQTPRYLIKTRGQQVTLSCSPISGHRSVSWYQQTPGQGLQFLFEYFSETQRNKGNFPGRFSGRQFSNSRSEMNVSTLELGDSALYLCASSLAVSAGGINIQYFGAGTRLSVL.

V and J are TRBV12-3 or TRBV12-4 and TRBJ2-7; maybe TRBD1 (5 bases). CDR3 size: 13 residues. V lost 4 bases and J 6 bases, leaving 13 bases between the germline ends. As DNA, the CDR3 is TGTGCCAGCAGTTCCCCGCCCAGGGCCGAGCAGTACTTC. It codes for CASSSPPRAEQYF.

This sequence joins TRBV6-5 and TRBJ2-2, with a weak D call TRBD1 (6 bases). Germline V gene data show CDR1 as MNHEY and CDR2 as SVGAGI. CDR3 size: 15 residues. The V end was cut by 10 bases, the J end by 6 bases, with 21 bases between. CDR3 in DNA: TGTGCCACCAGACGGCGGCAGGGGACCGCCGGGGAGCTGTTTTTT. Translated, it gives CATRRRQGTAGELFF.

The rearrangement joins TRBV29-1 to TRBJ1-5; 9 bases line up with TRBD1. Germline trimming cut 4 bases from V and 0 bases from J; bases unmatched to any gene: 10. CDR3 length: 17 residues. CDR1 is SQVTM, CDR2 ANQGSEA, per germline. In nucleotides, the CDR3 is TGCAGCGTTGTTGCTGGGACAGGGCCCCCTAGCAATCAGCCCCAGCATTTT. It translates to CSVVAGTGPPSNQPQHF.

V is TRBV12-3 or TRBV12-4 and J is TRBJ2-3, with a possible D match to TRBD1 (6 bases). Trimming stripped 7 bases from V and 9 bases from J, with 17 bases between. This CDR3 contains 13 residues. CDR3 in DNA: TGTGCCAGCACCCTCCGACAGGAAAGCACGCAGTATTTT. This codes for CASTLRQESTQYF.

As regards this clone: The same CDR3 is also encoded by other DNA sequences in this sample. The CDR3 sequence: CASSVGGAGANYGYTF. CDR3 DNA: TGTGCCAGCAGCGTAGGAGGGGCCGGAGCTAACTATGGCTACACCTTC. The genes are TRBV9 and TRBJ1-2; D perhaps matches TRBD1 (5 bases). The V gene lost 0 bases and the J gene lost 0 bases, with 12 bases spanning the gap. Germline loops: CDR1 SGDLS, CDR2 YYNGEE. The CDR3 has 16 residues. Combining the CDR3 with reference TRBV9 and TRBJ1-2 gives the whole variable domain DSGVTQTPKHLITATGQRVTLRCSPRSGDLSVYWYQQSLDQGLQFLIQYYNGEERAKGNILERFSAQQFPDLHSELNLSSLELGDSALYFCASSVGGAGANYGYTFGSGTRLTVV.

V and J are TRBV28 and TRBJ2-5; weak D call: TRBD1 (5 bases). The CDR3 extends over 16 amino acids. The V gene lost 1 base and the J gene lost 1 base, with 13 bases spanning the gap. Germline CDR1 MDHEN, CDR2 SYDVKM. The CDR3 loop reads CASSLLAGLGQETQYF. The CDR3 bases are TGTGCCAGCAGTTTATTGGCAGGGCTAGGCCAAGAGACCCAGTACTTC.